This T cell receptor beta chain appears in the sequencing data of a study of T cell repertoires in cytomegalovirus infection. Looking at the study overall: Recently identified HLA-C-restricted CMV epitopes were used, and well-studied HLA-B-restricted CMV epitopes were used as well. Both CMV infection and a matching HLA type were indicated by public TCR beta signatures. Study conclusions and caveats: The study found HLA-C-restricted CMV-specific TCR beta clonotypes dominating the ex vivo response.

TCRdb ran MiXCR on the reads and lists one entry per CDR3 protein. The data hold 830,000 or so distinct CDR3 sequences, with 30% to 35% observed a single time. In the case of this clonotype: The target antigen is unknown.

The CDR3 runs 15 residues. Germline V lookup: CDR1 DFQATT, CDR2 SNEGSKA (reference sequence). J lost 5 bases, V lost 0 bases, and 7 bases had no gene match. Specimen: cultured CD8+ T cells from PBMCs, collected from culture after CMV antigen stimulation. The sequence derives from a human donor in good health (CMV status not recorded). Some clones in this sample may be carry-over from other donors' samples. This rearrangement joins TRBV20-1 to TRBJ2-3; TRBD2 aligns across 8 bases. The CDR3 DNA reads as TGCAGTGCTAGAGATGGGCTAGCGGGTCTAGATACGCAGTATTTT. Its protein product is CSARDGLAGLDTQYF.